This TCR beta chain was recovered during a study of T cells in Graves' hyperthyroidism and ophthalmopathy. Points from the study as a whole: Model output signaled ophthalmopathy a median about seven months ahead of onset. Most thyroid clonotypes expanded above 0.001 were also detected in blood.

Hyperthyroidism in the patients, aged 18 to 65, was newly diagnosed and under 2 months in duration. Clinicians diagnosed patients from clinical symptoms, serum thyroxine and TRAb, thyroid ultrasound and orbital computed tomography. Template material for amplifying TCR beta CDR3 regions consisted of RNA transcripts. Initially, a first-round RT-PCR of the TCR CDR3 employed the HTBI primer set. TCRdb re-called the multiplex PCR reads with MiXCR, one entry per CDR3 protein. The sample contains 750,000 to 900,000 distinct CDR3 sequences, roughly 40% of which appear only once. As concerns this clonotype: The antigen is not known.

Sample: blood. The TCR comes from a man aged 18 to 30 with Graves' hyperthyroidism.

For the CDR3, the DNA is TGCAGTGCTAGAGATCCCACCGGCTCTGGGGCCAACGTCCTGACTTTC. Protein sequence: CSARDPTGSGANVLTF. The V and J genes are TRBV20-1 and TRBJ2-6; D call uncertain. Trimming removed 0 bases from V and 0 bases from J, with 9 bases in between. The CDR3 loop spans 16 amino acids. Germline values: CDR1 DFQATT, CDR2 SNEGSKA (reference sequence).